This T cell receptor (beta chain) was captured by sequencing in a study of shared clonotypes between healthy human individuals (dated by TCRdb to the early 2020s). Looking at the study overall: The cohort comprised a couple of women and three men aged 18 to 49 years. For each donor, CD4 naive and CD4 memory were each given three plates, CD8 naive was given two plates, and CD8 memory was given one plate. Blood TCR repertoires of roughly five healthy adults were deeply sequenced to estimate repertoire size and the extent of clonotype sharing between individuals. To increase sequencing depth and limit assay-specific biases, different laboratories used diverse techniques to prepare libraries and sequence TCR repertoires. Leukapheresis yielded between about 0.85 and 10 billion PBMCs per donor.

TCR CDR3 regions were amplified from genomic DNA by multiplex PCR using the deep immunoSEQ assay. Genomic DNA extracted from each cell subset was distributed evenly over all wells of several immunoSEQ 96-well plates, and each plate served as one replicate. For sorted subsets, each replicate PCR was loaded with 200 ng genomic DNA, equivalent to 32,000 or so T cell genomes. Purified libraries were quantified with a Qubit 3.0 fluorometer, sized on a Bioanalyzer 2100, and re-quantified with the KAPA Library Quantification kit. Every immunoSEQ 96-well plate was sequenced on a separate single-read 150-cycle Illumina NextSeq 550 flow cell. As for the authors' bioinformatics: Because the immunoSEQ output held only junctional sequences and lacked quality scores, the filtering could not match the filtering applied to full-length reads. Sequences were annotated with PyIR, a Python wrapper for IgBLAST v1.9, and V/J genes and CDR3 were assigned using IMGT germline references. Any read was removed if the V/J assignment was weak (E-value above 1e-6), the CDR3 was missing, or the read contained stop codons, out-of-frame junctions, or ambiguous translated residues. V3J clonotypes were defined as sequences sharing an identical inferred V gene, J gene, and CDR3 amino acid sequence. Percentage overlap between repertoires was calculated by dividing the number of shared unique clonotypes by the size of the smaller repertoire. Repertoire richness was assessed with RTK rarefaction, the Chao1 estimator, and Recon v2.1 estimates of unobserved clonotypes. OLGA was used to compute generation probabilities for all TCRbeta clonotypes that the gDNA method yielded from a handful of donors. Held by TCRdb, this immuneACCESS table contains in-frame sequences only and omits some clones. Under half of the omission traces to an unresolved V gene where checked; the cause of the rest is unknown. V, J and clone size are those of that table, while D and trimming were read from the DNA. For this sample the table gives 2 million to 2.5 million clones, of which under 97% were detected only once. Jointly, the top ten make up roughly 0.13% of the sample.

Healthy HIV-negative adults with no recently reported acute infections or vaccinations were included as donors. All donors were Caucasian adults living in Nashville, Tennessee, USA. CD4+ T cells were enriched through magnetic negative selection, after which naive cells were positively selected on CD45RA and the remaining negative fraction served as the memory subset. Blood was collected by leukapheresis, and PBMCs were isolated by Ficoll-Histopaque density gradient centrifugation and then cryopreserved in liquid nitrogen vapor phase. Analytical flow cytometry was used to check the purity and quantity of each magnetically sorted T cell population. Genomic DNA was isolated from each sorted fraction and quantified by UV absorbance on a Nanodrop 2000c. Overall study outcomes, separate from this receptor: Because the study included a small number of donors, the genetic and exposure-history diversity represented was limited. Sampling was restricted to blood, and TCR repertoires in tissue are likely to differ from TCR repertoires in blood. Sharing across a few donors was observed for about 5% of naive CD4, less than 4% of naive CD8, over 2% of memory CD4, and less than 0.45% of memory CD8 clonotypes. Compared with non-shared clonotypes, clonotypes shared by all four sorted-subset donors had higher generation probabilities. Estimated clonotype richness was generally larger for naive than for memory subsets. Pairwise subsampling indicated that sequencing depth was expected to affect the degree of clonotype sharing among donors. Rarefaction of sorted-subset datasets indicated incomplete sequencing despite the large sequencing depth.

CDR1 and CDR2 are drawn from the germline V gene (reference sequence): LNHDA, SQIVND. V is pared back by 1 base and J by 0 bases, with 12 bases lying between the germline termini. The CDR3 has 16 amino acids, counting the end cysteine and phenylalanine. Only CDR3 DNA remains: 48 bases, in frame from the first base. Only one count was recorded for this clone. Its cognate antigen has yet to be identified. No much larger clone is present one base from it, and per-base qualities are unavailable. Specimen: naive CD4+ T cells sorted from blood. Per the publication, the cell subset or site label means: CD45RA+ positively selected. The rearrangement combines TRBV19 with TRBJ1-2; possibly the D gene is TRBD1, per 5 matching bases. The TCR sequence derives from a man younger than 35 in good health. The CDR3 in this case is CASSIGGGGANYGYTF. In nucleotides, the sequence is TGTGCCAGTAGTATAGGTGGAGGAGGGGCTAACTATGGCTACACCTTC. Supplemented by the reference TRBV19 and TRBJ1-2 proteins around the CDR3, the complete variable domain is DGGITQSPKYLFRKEGQNVTLSCEQNLNHDAMYWYRQDPGQGLRLIYYSQIVNDFQKGDIAEGYSVSREKKESFPLTVTSAQKNPTAFYLCASSIGGGGANYGYTFGSGTRLTVV.